The 5 T cell receptor beta chains listed next were all sequenced from one sample in a study of a mutant IDH1 vaccine in newly diagnosed glioma. Produced via immunoSEQ multiplex PCR; TCRdb's table is partial and in-frame only. The table includes roughly 56,000 clones, about 71% detected once. The time point: week 47, end of study. Each dose of the vaccine consisted of 300 ug of mutant IDH1 20-mer peptide, with topical imiquimod. These receptors lack a known antigen. Sample: PBMCs, taken from a glioma patient whose treatment included an IDH1 peptide vaccine. The source of these receptors is a man aged 45 to 65 with glioma.

This clone was counted only a few times. V usage is TRBV9 and J usage is TRBJ2-3, with D unresolved. Germline CDR1 SGDLS, CDR2 YYNGEE. Trimming removed 0 bases from V and 2 bases from J, with 7 bases in between. There are 14 residues in the CDR3. CDR3 in DNA: TGTGCCAGCAGCGTAGTCCCGGTCACAGATACGCAGTATTTT. It yields the protein CASSVVPVTDTQYF.

The rearrangement uses TRBV10-3 and TRBJ2-3; TRBD2 is a possible D gene (6 bases). Looked up from germline, CDR1 is ENHRY and CDR2 is SYGVKD. The CDR3 contains 16 residues. With 3 bases removed from V and 6 bases from J, the gap between germline ends came to 19 bases. CDR3 DNA: TGTGCCATCAGTGATTTGGGGAGGAAAGCCGTGGATACGCAGTATTTT. It translates to CAISDLGRKAVDTQYF.

This chain links TRBV6-6 with TRBJ2-1; 8 nucleotides line up with TRBD2. The trim removed 7 bases at V and 4 bases at J, leaving 6 bases unmatched. Germline loops: CDR1 MNHNY, CDR2 SVGAGI (reference sequence). This CDR3 has 14 amino acids. The CDR3 loop reads CASKKLAEYNEQFF. Written as DNA, the CDR3 is TGTGCCAGCAAAAAACTAGCGGAGTACAATGAGCAGTTCTTC.

The chain links TRBV7-9 to TRBJ2-7; D is unclear. CDR1 and CDR2 (germline): SEHNR, FQNEAQ (reference sequence). Trimming shortened V by 5 bases and J by 0 bases, and 11 bases separated the two germline ends. The length of the CDR3 is 14 residues. CDR3 coding DNA: TGTGCCAGCAGCCCCAGTGGAGACTCCTACGAGCAGTACTTC. Protein product: CASSPSGDSYEQYF.

The chain is built from TRBV9 and TRBJ1-1; D ambiguous. The germline CDR1 and CDR2 sequences are SGDLS and YYNGEE. The CDR3 is made up of 14 amino acids. Trimming stripped 4 bases from V and 4 bases from J, with 14 bases between. Here the CDR3 reads CASSTEYGGTEAFF. In DNA form, the CDR3 reads TGTGCCAGCAGCACCGAGTATGGAGGCACTGAAGCTTTCTTT.